This T cell receptor beta chain was recorded in a study of OX40 agonist ivuxolimab in advanced cancers. Study-level background: Patients in dose escalation had liver, melanoma, kidney or head and neck cancers. Averaging 60 years in age, with a range of about 20 to 90, the cohort was around 87% male.

Study findings and constraints: Also showing low normalized T-cell clonal expansion were some of the nonresponders.

Remarks on this clone: Its antigen is as yet unknown.

This CDR3 has 17 amino acids. Germline CDR1 is SNHLY and CDR2 is FYNNEI. V shed 1 base, J shed 4 bases, and the junction held 12 bases outside the gene matches. Samples of blood were obtained at baseline, on cycle 4 day 1, and on cycle 7 day 1. Sequencing used immunoSEQ multiplex PCR; TCRdb keeps in-frame clones, though not all of them. The sample records tens of thousands of clones, 90% being singletons. This TCR was recovered from an adult with an advanced solid tumor such as melanoma, head and neck, liver or kidney cancer. The rearrangement joins TRBV2 to TRBJ2-7, with 8 bases matching TRBD2. The starting material was CD4+ or CD8+ T cells sorted from blood, obtained in a trial of the OX40 agonist ivuxolimab. The CDR3 loop reads CASSEERSGRLAYEQYF. In nucleotides, the CDR3 is TGTGCCAGCAGTGAAGAACGCAGCGGGAGATTGGCTTACGAGCAGTACTTC.